What follows describes a single T cell receptor beta chain. This clone's antigen is unknown. Base quality data are lacking; no much larger clone is found one base away. Patients with a history of autoimmune disease or receiving systemic immunosuppression were excluded from the trial. Peripheral blood for TCR sequencing was collected from all dose cohorts at baseline, on cycle 4 day 1, and on cycle 7 day 1. Samples came from an open-label, multicenter, first-in-human phase I dose-escalation trial of ivuxolimab. Adults with locally advanced or metastatic head and neck squamous cell, hepatocellular, melanoma or renal cell carcinoma were enrolled in the trial. CD4+ and CD8+ T cells were sorted separately from peripheral blood before TCR sequencing. These data come from a study of OX40 agonist ivuxolimab in advanced cancers. About the full investigation: Ivuxolimab, which targeted the costimulatory receptor OX40 (CD134), was an agonistic, fully human IgG2 monoclonal antibody. Of the roughly 52 dose-escalation patients, hepatocellular carcinoma was present in about 20, melanoma in approximately 15, renal cell carcinoma in 9 and head and neck cancer in 9. Prior anti-PD-1, anti-PD-L1 or anti-CTLA-4 therapy was permitted, and about 40% of dose-escalation patients had received checkpoint inhibitors. Intravenous ivuxolimab was administered to patients every 2 weeks at six dose levels: 0.01, 0.1, 0.3, 1.5, 3 and 10 mg/kg. Partial responses occurred in three dose-escalation patients: two with cutaneous melanoma and one with hepatocellular carcinoma. The paper covers the monotherapy dose-escalation part of the phase I ivuxolimab trial, which included N = 52 patients. The dose-escalation cohort was almost 85% male with a mean age of about 60 years, ranging from about 23 to 85. Peripheral TCRbeta sequencing was intended to test whether TCR sequence diversity was altered and clonal T-cell expansion was caused by ivuxolimab. The study at large found these results: Low levels of normalized T-cell clonal expansion were also shown by some nonresponding patients. Antigen specificity was not determined for the clonally expanded peripheral T cells. After ivuxolimab, more expanded clones were found on average in CD8+ T cells than in CD4+ T cells. At doses of 0.1 to 3.0 mg/kg, clonal expansion of both CD4+ and CD8+ blood T cells was observed from baseline to week 6. Partial responders in the 0.1-3.0 mg/kg groups had among the lowest normalized peripheral clonal expansion, especially among CD8+ T cells.

Genomic DNA was isolated from the sorted cells so that the TCRbeta CDR3 region could be sequenced. The immunoSEQ Assay was used for sequencing of TCRbeta CDR3 regions. TCRdb provides this immuneACCESS table in a form limited to in-frame rearrangements. Some clones are lacking; in checked studies, under half of them reflect an unresolved V gene, and why the rest are absent is not known. Across this sample there are approximately 94,000 clones, with 91% seen only once. The top ten hold under 0.65% of the sample. From cysteine to phenylalanine, the CDR3 is 14 amino acids long. CDR3 DNA only is kept here, 42 bases in frame from base 1. At the junction V is shortened by 5 bases and J by 6 bases; bases outside the gene matches: 9. From a lookup of the germline V gene, CDR1 and CDR2 are MNHEY and SVGAGI.

Here the sequenced sample was CD4+ or CD8+ T cells sorted from blood, taken in a trial of the OX40 agonist ivuxolimab. This clonotype was sampled from an adult with an advanced solid tumor such as melanoma, head and neck, liver or kidney cancer. The V gene is TRBV6-5 and the J gene is TRBJ1-2; TRBD1 aligns with 7 central bases. The base sequence is TGTGCCAGCAGTGCGGGTCGACAGGGTAATGGCTACACCTTC. Its protein reads: CASSAGRQGNGYTF.